The 20 T cell receptor beta chains below were found in one sample sequenced in a study of chemoradiotherapy in HPV16-positive cancers. Assay used: immunoSEQ multiplex PCR; TCRdb lists only in-frame clones, some missing. This sample has more than 3,000 clones, with roughly 94% found just once. Sampling took place from a patient who underwent chemoradiotherapy. Every receptor here comes from a human donor with HPV-associated anogenital cancer.

V and J are TRBV25-1 and TRBJ1-2; possibly TRBD1 for D (5 bases). CDR1 MGHDK and CDR2 SYGVNS come from the germline V gene. V was clipped by 2 bases and J by 8 bases, with 9 bases between them. The CDR3 is 12 residues long. CDR3 protein: CASSEGRDGYTF. Written as DNA, the CDR3 is TGTGCCAGCAGTGAAGGGCGGGACGGCTACACCTTC.

The V call is TRBV27, the J call TRBJ2-2, with TRBD2 as a possible D gene (7 bases). Germline V gives CDR1 MNHEY, CDR2 SMNVEV (reference sequence). V was pared by 6 bases and J by 5 bases, with 22 bases between. CDR3 length: 17 amino acids. CDR3 DNA: TGTGCCAGCAGCCTACTCTGGGGGGGCGTTGGGACCGGGGAGCTGTTTTTT. This translates into CASSLLWGGVGTGELFF.

The chain links TRBV2 to TRBJ2-1; D not certain. Trimming removed 3 bases at V and 4 bases at J, with 7 bases between. Germline CDR1 reads SNHLY; CDR2 reads FYNNEI. The CDR3 extends over 13 amino acids. The CDR3 coding sequence is TGTGCCAGCAGTGAGTCTAGTTACAATGAGCAGTTCTTC. This sequence encodes CASSESSYNEQFF.

The V and J genes are TRBV30 and TRBJ2-7; the D gene is possibly TRBD1 (5 bases). Looked up from germline, CDR1 is GTSNPN and CDR2 is SVGIG (reference sequence). Between the trimmed V and J ends, which lost 0 bases and 3 bases, there was a span of 12 bases. The length of the CDR3 is 14 residues. The CDR3 DNA reads TGTGCCTGGAGTGTCCAGGGATCGGGCTACGAGCAGTACTTC. Amino acids: CAWSVQGSGYEQYF.

V is TRBV4-3 and J is TRBJ1-1; D remains ambiguous. V was cut by 4 bases and J by 0 bases, with 6 bases left in between. Germline CDR1 and CDR2: LGHNA and YSLEER. This CDR3 is built from 13 residues. The DNA for the CDR3 is TGCGCCAGCAGCCCGGGCCTGAACACTGAAGCTTTCTTT. Protein: CASSPGLNTEAFF.

CDR3 DNA: TGTGCCAGCAGTAAGGGGGGAACACTCGAAGCTTTCTTT. This codes for CASSKGGTLEAFF. V and J are TRBV6-6 and TRBJ1-1, with D possibly matching TRBD1 (6 bases). Trimming removed 5 bases at V and 8 bases at J, with 15 bases between. The germline V gene has CDR1 MNHNY and CDR2 SVGAGI (reference sequence). This CDR3 contains 13 residues.

V usage is TRBV19 and J usage is TRBJ1-2, with D possibly matching TRBD1 (5 bases). V lost 3 bases to trimming and J lost 8 bases, with 10 bases between them. Looked up from germline, CDR1 is LNHDA and CDR2 is SQIVND (reference sequence). This CDR3 is 12 amino acids long. The CDR3 reads CASSMWGNGYTF. The DNA of the CDR3 is TGTGCCAGTAGTATGTGGGGGAACGGCTACACCTTC.

For the CDR3, the DNA is TGTGCCAGCCACCAAAGCCTACAGGGGAACTATGGCTACACCTTC. Encoded protein: CASHQSLQGNYGYTF. The chain has TRBV2 and TRBJ1-2; TRBD1 matches at 7 bases. V was clipped by 8 bases and J by 2 bases; unmatched bases: 11. The CDR3 length is 15 residues. Germline V gene sequence: CDR1 SNHLY, CDR2 FYNNEI.

This clone was picked up one time. The chain links TRBV27 to TRBJ1-5, with no clear D. V shed 4 bases and J shed 9 bases, with 13 bases lying between them. There are 13 residues in the CDR3. Germline lookup yields CDR1 MNHEY and CDR2 SMNVEV (reference sequence). CDR3 region: CASSSGLSRPQHF. As DNA, the CDR3 is TGTGCCAGCAGTTCCGGTCTCTCTCGGCCCCAGCATTTT.

J is TRBJ1-5 and V is TRBV27; D perhaps matches TRBD1 (6 bases). Trimming took off 6 bases at V and 6 bases at J, with 18 bases between the two ends. The CDR3 sequence is 15 residues long. Germline lookup yields CDR1 MNHEY and CDR2 SMNVEV (reference sequence). The CDR3 coding sequence is TGTGCCAGCAGCCGTGACAGCGGGGGCAGTCAGCCCCAGCATTTT. Translation gives CASSRDSGGSQPQHF.

This chain joins TRBV6-5 and TRBJ1-1, with D possibly being TRBD1 (5 bases). V lost 0 bases and J lost 6, with 11 bases in between. The germline gives CDR1 MNHEY, CDR2 SVGAGI. CDR3 length: 14 amino acids. The DNA of the CDR3 is TGTGCCAGCAGTTACTCGATACAAGGGGCTGAAGCTTTCTTT. This encodes CASSYSIQGAEAFF.

The V and J genes are TRBV7-2 and TRBJ1-1, with D possibly matching TRBD1 (5 bases). The V end lost 5 bases, the J end lost 0 bases, and 16 bases lay between the germline ends. The CDR3 contains 16 residues. The germline V gene has CDR1 SGHTA and CDR2 FQGNSA. CDR3 sequence reads: CASSPNPGLMNTEAFF. The CDR3, as DNA: TGTGCCAGCAGCCCAAACCCGGGACTTATGAACACTGAAGCTTTCTTT.

The J gene is TRBJ1-2, the V gene TRBV6-6, with unresolved D. CDR1 is MNHNY and CDR2 is SVGAGI in the germline V gene (reference sequence). Trimming took off 2 bases at V and 2 bases at J, with 6 bases between the two ends. This CDR3 is 13 amino acids long. This CDR3 is CASSYGQNYGYTF. The CDR3 DNA reads as TGTGCCAGCAGTTACGGGCAGAACTATGGCTACACCTTC.

J is TRBJ1-2 and V is TRBV10-3; perhaps TRBD1 as D (6 bases). This CDR3 comprises 13 residues. Germline-derived CDR1 and CDR2 are ENHRY and SYGVKD. With 7 bases removed from V and 5 bases from J, the gap between germline ends came to 14 bases. The CDR3 nucleotides read TGTGCCATCAACAGGGAGCCGATTTATGGCTACACCTTC. Its translation: CAINREPIYGYTF.

J is TRBJ2-2 and V is TRBV27; D gene ambiguous. V was trimmed by 5 bases and J by 0 bases, leaving 16 bases between them. Germline CDR1 reads MNHEY; CDR2 reads SMNVEV (reference sequence). The CDR3 extends over 17 amino acids. CDR3 region: CASSPPGPIPNTGELFF. CDR3 sequence (DNA): TGTGCCAGCAGTCCCCCCGGACCAATCCCGAACACCGGGGAGCTGTTTTTT.

The rearrangement links TRBV5-5 to TRBJ1-1; D might be TRBD1 (5 bases). Deletions cut 0 bases from V and 1 base from J, with 7 bases between. The germline V gene has CDR1 SGHKS and CDR2 YYEKEE (reference sequence). The CDR3 covers 14 residues. The CDR3 DNA reads as TGTGCCAGCAGCTTGGCAGGGTGGAACACTGAAGCTTTCTTT. Protein sequence: CASSLAGWNTEAFF.

V is TRBV29-1 and J is TRBJ2-1; D gene uncertain. V was pared by 3 bases and J by 7 bases, with 7 bases between. The CDR3 covers 11 residues. Germline CDR1 reads SQVTM; CDR2 reads ANQGSEA. The CDR3 DNA reads TGCAGCGTTGACTGGCGGAATGAGCAGTTCTTC. This translates into CSVDWRNEQFF.

The chain combines TRBV7-2 with TRBJ1-1; D is unresolved. The CDR3 runs to 15 residues. Trimming removed 2 bases at V and 5 bases at J, with 15 bases between. Germline-derived CDR1 and CDR2 are SGHTA and FQGNSA. DNA for the CDR3: TGTGCCAGCAGCTTAAATCTGGGGAGGATGACTGAAGCTTTCTTT. Amino acids: CASSLNLGRMTEAFF.

The chain recombines TRBV11-3 with TRBJ1-6; no clear D. V shed 5 bases and J shed 9 bases, with 17 bases lying between them. Germline lookup yields CDR1 SGHNT and CDR2 YENEEA. CDR3 length: 15 residues. CDR3 coding DNA: TGTGCCAGCAGCCTCTACCCAATAATTTGTTCACCCCTCCACTTT. Its protein product is CASSLYPIICSPLHF. The full variable domain, completed using reference TRBV11-3 and TRBJ1-6, is EAGVVQSPRYKIIEKKQPVAFWCNPISGHNTLYWYLQNLGQGPELLIRYENEEAVDDSQLPKDRFSAERLKGVDSTLKIQPAELGDSAVYLCASSLYPIICSPLHFGNGTRLTVT.

The chain links TRBV19 to TRBJ1-1; 7 bases are shared with TRBD1. The CDR3 covers 13 residues. The germline V gene encodes CDR1 LNHDA and CDR2 SQIVND (reference sequence). With V trimmed by 9 bases and J by 3 bases, 7 bases remained unmatched. The CDR3 here is CASRFTGDTEAFF. The CDR3 DNA sequence: TGTGCCAGCCGGTTCACAGGGGACACTGAAGCTTTCTTT.